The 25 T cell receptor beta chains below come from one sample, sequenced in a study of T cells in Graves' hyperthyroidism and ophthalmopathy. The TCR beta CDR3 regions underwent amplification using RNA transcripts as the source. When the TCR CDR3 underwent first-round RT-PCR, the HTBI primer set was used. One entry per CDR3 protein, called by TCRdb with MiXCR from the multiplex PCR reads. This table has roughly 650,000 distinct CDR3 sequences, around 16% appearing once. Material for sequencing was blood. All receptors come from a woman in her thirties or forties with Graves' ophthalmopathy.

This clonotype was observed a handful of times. This chain's CDR3 is CASSTRLGADTQYF. In DNA form, the CDR3 reads TGTGCCAGCAGCACCCGACTAGGGGCAGATACGCAGTATTTT. The chain combines TRBV13 with TRBJ2-3, with a weak D call TRBD2 (6 bases). Trimming shortened V by 5 bases and J by 4 bases, and 13 bases separated the two germline ends. Germline V lookup: CDR1 PRHDT, CDR2 FYEKMQ (reference sequence). The CDR3 is made up of 14 amino acids.

CDR3 protein: CASSQDVGQGLKNIQYF. CDR3 nucleotides: TGTGCCAGCAGCCAAGATGTGGGACAGGGGTTAAAAAACATTCAGTACTTC. The gene calls are TRBV3-1 and TRBJ2-4; 10 nucleotides agree with TRBD1. Trimming took 0 bases from V and 4 from J; bases not matched to a gene: 6. Germline CDR1 reads LGHDT; CDR2 reads YNNKEL (reference sequence). CDR3 length: 17 residues. Using reference TRBV3-1 and TRBJ2-4 for the parts outside the CDR3, the full variable domain is DTAVSQTPKYLVTQMGNDKSIKCEQNLGHDTMYWYKQDSKKFLKIMFSYNNKELIINETVPNRFSPKSPDKAHLNLHINSLELGDSAVYFCASSQDVGQGLKNIQYFGAGTRLSVL.

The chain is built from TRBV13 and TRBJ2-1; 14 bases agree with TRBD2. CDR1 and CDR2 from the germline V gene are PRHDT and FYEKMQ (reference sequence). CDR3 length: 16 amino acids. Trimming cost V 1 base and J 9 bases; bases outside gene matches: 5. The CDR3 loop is CASSLATSGREIEQFF. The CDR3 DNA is TGTGCCAGCAGCTTAGCGACTAGCGGGAGGGAGATTGAGCAGTTCTTC.

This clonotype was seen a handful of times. The chain's CDR3 is CASSEGVYEQFF. The CDR3, as DNA: TGTGCCAGCAGTGAAGGGGTATATGAGCAGTTCTTC. V and J are TRBV6-1 and TRBJ2-1; no definite D call. This CDR3 region has 12 residues. V was clipped by 1 base and J by 8 bases, with 6 bases between them. CDR1 and CDR2 (germline): MNHNS, SASEGT.

The CDR3 coding sequence is TGTGCCAGCAGCCTACAGGGGCTAACCTATGGCTACACCTTC. Translating gives CASSLQGLTYGYTF. The chain recombines TRBV3-1 with TRBJ1-2; 7 nucleotides line up with TRBD1. Per germline, CDR1 LGHDT and CDR2 YNNKEL (reference sequence). The ends lost 4 bases at V and 4 bases at J; junction bases unmatched: 6. CDR3 length equals 14 residues.

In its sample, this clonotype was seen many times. The CDR3 DNA is TGTGCCAGCAGCTTAGGGGACAGTGGCAATCAGCCCCAGCATTTT. Protein product: CASSLGDSGNQPQHF. J is TRBJ1-5 and V is TRBV7-6, with 7 bases lining up with TRBD1. CDR3 length: 15 residues. Germline V gene sequence: CDR1 SGHVS, CDR2 FNYEAQ. Unmatched junction bases numbered 2, after V lost 1 base and J lost 2 bases.

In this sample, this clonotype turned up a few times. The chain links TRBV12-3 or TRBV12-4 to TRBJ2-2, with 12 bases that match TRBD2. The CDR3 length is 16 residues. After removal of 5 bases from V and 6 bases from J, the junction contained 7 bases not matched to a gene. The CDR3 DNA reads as TGTGCCAGCAGTCCGCTAGCGGGAGGGATTGCCGGGGAGCTGTTTTTT. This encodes CASSPLAGGIAGELFF.

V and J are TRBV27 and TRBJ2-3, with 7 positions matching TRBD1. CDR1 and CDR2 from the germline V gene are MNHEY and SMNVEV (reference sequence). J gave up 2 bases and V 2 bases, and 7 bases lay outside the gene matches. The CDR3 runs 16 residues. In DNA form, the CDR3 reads TGTGCCAGCAGTTTAAGGGACAGACAAACCACAGATACGCAGTATTTT. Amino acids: CASSLRDRQTTDTQYF.

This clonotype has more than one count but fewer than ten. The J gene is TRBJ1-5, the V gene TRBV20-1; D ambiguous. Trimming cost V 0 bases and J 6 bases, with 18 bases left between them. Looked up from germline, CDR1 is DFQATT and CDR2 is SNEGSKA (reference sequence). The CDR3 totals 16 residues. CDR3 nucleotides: TGCAGTGCTAGAGAGAAGGGAAGAGATATGCGTCAGCCCCAGCATTTT. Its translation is CSAREKGRDMRQPQHF.

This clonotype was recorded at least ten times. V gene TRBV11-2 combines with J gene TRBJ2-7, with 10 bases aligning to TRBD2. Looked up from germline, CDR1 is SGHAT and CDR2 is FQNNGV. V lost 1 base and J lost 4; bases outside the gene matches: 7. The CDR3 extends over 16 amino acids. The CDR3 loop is CASSLGGASGRYEQYF. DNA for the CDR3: TGTGCCAGCAGCTTAGGGGGAGCTAGCGGGAGATACGAGCAGTACTTC.

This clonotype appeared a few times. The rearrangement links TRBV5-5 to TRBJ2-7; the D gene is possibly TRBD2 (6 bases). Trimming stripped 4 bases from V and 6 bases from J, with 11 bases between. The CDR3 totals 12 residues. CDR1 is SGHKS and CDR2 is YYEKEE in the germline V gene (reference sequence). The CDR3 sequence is CASSPAGGEQYF. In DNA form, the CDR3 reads TGTGCCAGCAGCCCGGCCGGGGGCGAGCAGTACTTC.

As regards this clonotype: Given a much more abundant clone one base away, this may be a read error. The CDR3 DNA reads as TGTGCCAGCGGTTTGTTCGGGGAGGGAATCTATTATGGCTACACCTTC. This translates into CASGLFGEGIYYGYTF. This chain connects TRBV28 to TRBJ1-2; unclear D gene. There are 16 residues in the CDR3. Germline V gives CDR1 MDHEN, CDR2 SYDVKM.

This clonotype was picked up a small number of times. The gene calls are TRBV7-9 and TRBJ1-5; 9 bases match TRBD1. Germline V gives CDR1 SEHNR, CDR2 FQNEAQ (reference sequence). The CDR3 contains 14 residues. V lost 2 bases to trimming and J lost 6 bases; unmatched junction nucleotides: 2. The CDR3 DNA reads TGTGCCAGCAGCTTAACAGGGGGCCCTCAGCCCCAGCATTTT. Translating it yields CASSLTGGPQPQHF.

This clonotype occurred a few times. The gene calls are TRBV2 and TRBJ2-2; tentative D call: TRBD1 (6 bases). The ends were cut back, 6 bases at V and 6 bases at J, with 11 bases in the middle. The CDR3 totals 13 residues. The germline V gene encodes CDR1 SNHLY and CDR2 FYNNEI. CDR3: CASSVRGPGELFF. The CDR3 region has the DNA TGTGCCAGCAGCGTCAGGGGCCCCGGGGAGCTGTTTTTT.

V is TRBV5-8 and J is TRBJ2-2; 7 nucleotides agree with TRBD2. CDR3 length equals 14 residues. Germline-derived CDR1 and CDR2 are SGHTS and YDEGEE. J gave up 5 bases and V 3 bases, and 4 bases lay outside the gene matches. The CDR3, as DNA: TGTGCCAGCAGCTGGTCCGGGGGGACCGGGGAGCTGTTTTTT. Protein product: CASSWSGGTGELFF.

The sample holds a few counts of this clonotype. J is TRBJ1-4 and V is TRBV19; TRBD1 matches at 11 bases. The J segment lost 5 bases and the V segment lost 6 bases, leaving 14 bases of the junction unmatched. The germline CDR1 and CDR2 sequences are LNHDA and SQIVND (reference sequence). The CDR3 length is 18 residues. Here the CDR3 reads CASRRTGGGFRLNEKLFF. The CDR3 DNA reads TGTGCCAGTAGAAGGACAGGGGGCGGATTCCGGCTGAATGAAAAACTGTTTTTT.

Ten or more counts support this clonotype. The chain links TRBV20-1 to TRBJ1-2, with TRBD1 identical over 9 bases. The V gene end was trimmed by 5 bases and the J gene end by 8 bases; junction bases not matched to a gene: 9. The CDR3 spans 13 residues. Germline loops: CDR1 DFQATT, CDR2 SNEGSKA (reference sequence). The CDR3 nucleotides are TGCAGTGCTGGACAGGGGAATTTGTGGGGCTACACCTTC. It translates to CSAGQGNLWGYTF.

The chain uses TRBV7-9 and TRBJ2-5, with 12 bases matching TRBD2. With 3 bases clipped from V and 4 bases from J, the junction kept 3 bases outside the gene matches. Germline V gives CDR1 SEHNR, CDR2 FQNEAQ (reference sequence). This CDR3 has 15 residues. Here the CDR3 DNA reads TGTGCCAGCAGCTTTGGACTAGCGGGACGAGAGACCCAGTACTTC. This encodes CASSFGLAGRETQYF.

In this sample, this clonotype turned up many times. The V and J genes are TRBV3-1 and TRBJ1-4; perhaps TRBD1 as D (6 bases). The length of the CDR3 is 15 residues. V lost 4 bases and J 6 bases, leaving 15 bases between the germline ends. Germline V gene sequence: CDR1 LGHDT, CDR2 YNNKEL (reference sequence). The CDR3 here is CASSPRTVPDEKLFF. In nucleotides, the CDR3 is TGTGCCAGCAGCCCCCGGACAGTACCGGATGAAAAACTGTTTTTT.

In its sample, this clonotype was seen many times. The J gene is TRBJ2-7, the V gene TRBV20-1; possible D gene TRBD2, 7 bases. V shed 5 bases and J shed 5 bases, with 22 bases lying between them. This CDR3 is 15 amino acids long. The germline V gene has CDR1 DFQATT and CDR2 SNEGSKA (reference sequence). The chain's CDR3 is CSAPQGGGVQNEQYF. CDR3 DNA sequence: TGCAGTGCTCCTCAAGGGGGGGGAGTGCAGAACGAGCAGTACTTC.

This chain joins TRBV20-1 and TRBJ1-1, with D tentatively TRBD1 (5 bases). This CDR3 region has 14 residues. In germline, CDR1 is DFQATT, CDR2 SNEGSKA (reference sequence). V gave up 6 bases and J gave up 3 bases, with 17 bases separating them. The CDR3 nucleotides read TGCAGTGCCCCTGGGGGGGGTAGGGACACTGAAGCTTTCTTT. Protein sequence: CSAPGGGRDTEAFF.

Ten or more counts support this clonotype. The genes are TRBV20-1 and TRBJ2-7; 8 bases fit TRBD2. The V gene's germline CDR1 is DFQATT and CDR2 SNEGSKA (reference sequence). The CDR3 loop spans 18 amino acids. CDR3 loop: CREGPNSTGGDVADEQYF. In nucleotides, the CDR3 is TGCAGAGAGGGGCCAAATTCTACCGGGGGGGATGTCGCCGACGAGCAGTACTTC.

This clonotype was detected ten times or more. The DNA for the CDR3 is TGCAGTGCCCCCCTACTAGATTGGGAGACCCAGTACTTC. It specifies CSAPLLDWETQYF. The chain recombines TRBV20-1 with TRBJ2-5, with D possibly matching TRBD2 (5 bases). V was pared by 6 bases and J by 5 bases, with 16 bases between. This CDR3 contains 13 residues. CDR1 and CDR2 (germline): DFQATT, SNEGSKA (reference sequence).

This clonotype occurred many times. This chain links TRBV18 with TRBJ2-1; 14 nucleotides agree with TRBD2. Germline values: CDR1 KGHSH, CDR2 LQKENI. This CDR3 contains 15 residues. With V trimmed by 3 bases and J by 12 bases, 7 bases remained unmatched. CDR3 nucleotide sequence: TGTGCCAGCTCACCCGGGACTAGCGGGAGTAGAGTGCAGTTCTTC. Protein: CASSPGTSGSRVQFF.

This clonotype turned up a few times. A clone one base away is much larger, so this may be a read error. The CDR3 nucleotides read TGTGCCAGCAGCTTAGGGACTAGCGGGATTTATCGAGAGACCCAGTACTTC. Translation gives CASSLGTSGIYRETQYF. The chain links TRBV7-9 to TRBJ2-5; 12 bases are shared with TRBD2. Germline V gene lookup returns CDR1 SEHNR and CDR2 FQNEAQ (reference sequence). This CDR3 has 17 residues. V shed 1 base and J 4 bases; nucleotides not matched to a gene: 7.